The sample holds a few counts of the clone carrying this T cell receptor beta chain. MiXCR, run by TCRdb on the RT-PCR reads, gives a single entry per CDR3 protein. The sample consists of almost 700,000 distinct CDR3 sequences, 14% of them appearing once. Germline assignment: CDR1 SGHNT and CDR2 YYREEE (reference sequence). The CDR3 is made up of 15 amino acids. The ends were cut back, 0 bases at V and 2 bases at J, with 9 bases in the middle. This receptor was obtained from a female donor in good health, serving as a healthy control. V usage is TRBV5-4 and J usage is TRBJ1-5, with D perhaps TRBD1 (5 bases). Sequenced material: memory CD4+ T cells from blood. CDR3 nucleotides: TGTGCCAGCAGCTTGGCCGGGGCGGGCAATCAGCCCCAGCATTTT. It yields the protein CASSLAGAGNQPQHF.